Listed below are T cell receptor beta chains from one sample, sequenced in a study of cytomegalovirus exposure and HLA in healthy donors. The data were produced by immunoSEQ multiplex PCR, yet TCRdb's version contains in-frame clones alone and is incomplete. The table includes roughly 150,000 clones, 65% to 80% detected once. The sequencing input was PBMCs. The receptor source for this set is a male donor in good health and CMV-seronegative. CDR3s include the opening cysteine and the closing phenylalanine or tryptophan.

>TRBJ1-1|TRBV2
CARGQGNTEAFF
>TRBJ2-6|TRBV5-4
CASSSVSGANVLTF
>TRBJ1-2|TRBV7-2
CASSPYLAGFEGYTF
>TRBJ2-3|TRBV28
CASSSGGAGGPRDTQYF
>TRBJ1-1|TRBV19
CASSKTRDNTEAFF
>TRBJ2-2|TRBV7-8
CASSLAASNTGELFF
>TRBJ2-5|TRBV30
CAWSVAGGVETQYF
>TRBJ1-1|TRBV9
CASSVTVSGPEAFF
>TRBJ2-3|TRBV29-1
CSVELAGGTDTQYF
>TRBJ2-3|TRBV6-4
CASSERSTGGDTQYF
>TRBJ2-1|TRBV5-4
CASSLVREQFF
>TRBJ1-5|TRBV6-1
CASSEVFGGGRQPQHF
>TRBJ2-1|TRBV28
CASMWGQTSTDEQFF
>TRBJ1-2|TRBV5-8
CASSMTDYGYTF
>TRBJ2-2|TRBV5-1
CASSRTSGALTGELFF
>TRBJ1-1|TRBV5-1
CASSLDRGGTEAFF
>TRBJ1-1|TRBV2
CASRGRGVLNTEAFF
>TRBJ2-1|TRBV2
CASSEARYNEQFF
>TRBJ2-7|TRBV27
CASSLGLALSEEQYF
>TRBJ2-1|TRBV11-1
CASSSPPGTGGYNEQFF